The rows below give T cell receptor beta chains drawn from one sample of a study of breast tumors, draining lymph nodes, adjacent tissues. A single record per CDR3 protein comes from TCRdb applying MiXCR to the multiplex PCR reads. This table has some 31,000 distinct CDR3 sequences, approximately 63% appearing once. The specimen sequenced was breast tumor tissue. The source is a female donor with breast cancer. Some clones in this sample may be carry-over from other donors' samples. Each CDR3 is given with its conserved first and last residue. Some rows mark clone size as missing; the rest say once, few, many or name a class of expanded clone.

j_call clone_size v_call cdr3_aa
TRBJ1-5 once TRBV20-1 CSASAGGHNQPQHF
TRBJ2-3 . TRBV7-3 CASSLGITDTQYF
TRBJ2-7 . TRBV2 CASSWTSGGIYEQYF
TRBJ1-4 . TRBV4-1 CASNEPGLLNEKLFF
TRBJ2-3 . TRBV14 CASSYRAPRTDTQYF
TRBJ1-1 many TRBV4-3 CASSQASDGNTEAFF
TRBJ1-2 . TRBV2 CASRGAYGYTF
TRBJ2-7 . TRBV5-4 CASSLQRGCEQYF
TRBJ1-2 medium-sized TRBV6-6 CASSYSNRQSDLSGYTF
TRBJ2-1 . TRBV7-8 CASSPDSDSVQFF
TRBJ1-2 . TRBV27 CASAGQGAGGYTF
TRBJ2-1 many TRBV15 CATSRMGTSGSTLSSYNEQFF
TRBJ2-1 . TRBV24-1 CATSDSPLLAGGNEQFF
TRBJ2-7 . TRBV15 CATSRDGAGVDEQYF
TRBJ2-7 once TRBV6-5 CASRRPGTSGTSYEQYF
TRBJ1-2 . TRBV19 CASIDRVFGYTF
TRBJ1-4 once TRBV19 CASSTREKLFF
TRBJ2-7 . TRBV15 CATSSLAGQGSYEQYF
TRBJ1-3 . TRBV6-1 CASNPGPGRNTTYF
TRBJ2-5 few TRBV7-9 CASSPRGREETQYF
TRBJ1-4 . TRBV2 CATKTGPPSRVFF
TRBJ2-2 . TRBV24-1 CATSEPPLRGTRTGELFF
TRBJ1-2 . TRBV6-5 CASREGKDYGYTF
TRBJ2-6 . TRBV12-3/TRBV12-4 CASTPINVISGANVLTF
TRBJ2-5 many TRBV14 CASSRGLAGGETQYF
TRBJ1-2 medium-sized TRBV6-5 CASSYGGASYGYTF
TRBJ2-2 medium-sized TRBV7-9 CASSSPGLGELFF
TRBJ2-7 medium-sized TRBV2 CASSTPKVLGHEQYF
TRBJ2-3 many TRBV12-3/TRBV12-4 CASSSGLAGGPDTQYF
TRBJ2-3 . TRBV20-1 CSAETGQTQYF
TRBJ2-1 . TRBV20-1 CSARTGMYNEQFF
TRBJ1-2 . TRBV5-1 CASSSGDRFYGYTF
TRBJ2-2 many TRBV5-5 CASSLKRGHTGELFF
TRBJ1-5 . TRBV7-2 CASSLGRGGTRPQHF
TRBJ2-7 few TRBV18 CASSPSSGDAYF
TRBJ1-6 . TRBV11-2 CASSLLNSPLHF
TRBJ2-7 medium-sized TRBV19 CASSYPTGSSSYEQYF
TRBJ2-7 . TRBV20-1 CSARTSGSYEQYF
TRBJ2-1 once TRBV6-1 CASSEADQKQFF
TRBJ1-5 . TRBV19 CASSKFPGARSNQPQHF
TRBJ2-1 many TRBV7-9 CASSPRLAGGPEQFF
TRBJ2-2 . TRBV10-3 CAISESTTGSRTGELFF
TRBJ2-3 medium-sized TRBV2 CASKRDRSTDTQYF
TRBJ2-7 once TRBV20-1 CSARARTYEQYF